This T cell receptor beta chain was documented in a study of shared clonotypes between healthy human individuals. The wider study: CD4 naive cells filled three plates per donor, CD4 memory three, CD8 naive two and CD8 memory one.

In the CD4+ fraction, cells were divided into CD45RA+ naive and CD45RA-negative memory subsets. Libraries were prepared by immunoSEQ multiplex PCR; TCRdb keeps only in-frame clonotypes and omits some of them. The table records over a million clones, approximately 97% of them present only once. The sequence derives from a man aged 25-40 years in good health. Input material: naive CD4+ T cells sorted from blood. Subset denoted: CD45RA+ positively selected.

In DNA, the CDR3 is TGTGCTAGTGGTTTGGTAATTGATGAGCAGTTCTTC. Translated: CASGLVIDEQFF. V and J are TRBV12-5 and TRBJ2-1; D gene uncertain. Between the trimmed V and J ends, which lost 0 bases and 8 bases, there was a span of 5 bases. The CDR3 consists of 12 residues. Germline V gene data show CDR1 as LGHNT and CDR2 as FRNRAP.